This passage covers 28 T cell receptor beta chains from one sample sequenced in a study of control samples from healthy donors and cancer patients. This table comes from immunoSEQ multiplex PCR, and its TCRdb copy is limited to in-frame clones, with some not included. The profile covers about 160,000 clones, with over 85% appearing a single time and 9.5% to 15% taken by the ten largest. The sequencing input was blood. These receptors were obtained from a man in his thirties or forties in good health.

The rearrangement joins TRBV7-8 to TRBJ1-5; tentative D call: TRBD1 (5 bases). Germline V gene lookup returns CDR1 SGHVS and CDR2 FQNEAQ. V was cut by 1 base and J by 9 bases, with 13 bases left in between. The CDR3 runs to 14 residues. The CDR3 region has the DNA TGTGCCAGCAGCTTAGGACCGTCCCAGGGGCCCCAGCATTTT. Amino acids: CASSLGPSQGPQHF.

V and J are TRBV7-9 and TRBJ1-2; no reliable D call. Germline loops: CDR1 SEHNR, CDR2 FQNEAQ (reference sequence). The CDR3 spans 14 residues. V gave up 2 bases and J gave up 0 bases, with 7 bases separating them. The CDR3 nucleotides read TGTGCCAGCAGCTTACCGGGAGCTAACTATGGCTACACCTTC. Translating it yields CASSLPGANYGYTF.

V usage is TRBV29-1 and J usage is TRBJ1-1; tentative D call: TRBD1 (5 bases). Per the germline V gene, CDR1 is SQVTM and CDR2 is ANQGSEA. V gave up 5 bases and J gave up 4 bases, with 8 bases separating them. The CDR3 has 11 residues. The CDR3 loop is CSVRGGTEAFF. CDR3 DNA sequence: TGCAGCGTTCGTGGGGGCACTGAAGCTTTCTTT.

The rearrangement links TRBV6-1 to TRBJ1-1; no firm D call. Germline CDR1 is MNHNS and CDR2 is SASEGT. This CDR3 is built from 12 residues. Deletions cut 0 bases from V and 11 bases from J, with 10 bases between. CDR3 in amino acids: CASSEAGRRAFF. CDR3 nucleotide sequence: TGTGCCAGCAGTGAAGCGGGCAGGAGGGCTTTCTTT.

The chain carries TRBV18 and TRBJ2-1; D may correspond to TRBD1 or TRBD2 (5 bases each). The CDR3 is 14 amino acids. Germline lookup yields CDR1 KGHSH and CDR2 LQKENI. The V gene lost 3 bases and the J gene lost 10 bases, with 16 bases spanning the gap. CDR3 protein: CASSPGRRSGEQFF. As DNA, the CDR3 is TGTGCCAGCTCACCGGGACGGCGGTCCGGGGAGCAGTTCTTC.

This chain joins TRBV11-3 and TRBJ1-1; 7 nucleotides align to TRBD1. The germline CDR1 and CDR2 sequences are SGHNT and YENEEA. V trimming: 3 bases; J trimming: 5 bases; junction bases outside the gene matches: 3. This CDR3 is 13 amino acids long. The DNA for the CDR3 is TGTGCCAGCAGCTTCGACAGGGTGACTGAAGCTTTCTTT. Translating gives CASSFDRVTEAFF.

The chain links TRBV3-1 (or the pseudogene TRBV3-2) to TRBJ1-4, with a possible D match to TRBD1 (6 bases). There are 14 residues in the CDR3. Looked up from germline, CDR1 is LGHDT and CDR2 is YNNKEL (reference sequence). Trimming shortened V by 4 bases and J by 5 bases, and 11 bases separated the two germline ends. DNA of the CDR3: TGTGCCAGCAGCCCGGACAGTGGGAATGAAAAACTGTTTTTT. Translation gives CASSPDSGNEKLFF.

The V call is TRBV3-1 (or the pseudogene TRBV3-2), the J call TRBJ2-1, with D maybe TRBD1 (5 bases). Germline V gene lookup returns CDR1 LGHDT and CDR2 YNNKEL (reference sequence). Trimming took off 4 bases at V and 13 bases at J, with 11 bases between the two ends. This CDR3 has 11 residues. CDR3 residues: CASSLQGIQFF. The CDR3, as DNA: TGTGCCAGCAGCCTTCAGGGAATCCAGTTCTTC.

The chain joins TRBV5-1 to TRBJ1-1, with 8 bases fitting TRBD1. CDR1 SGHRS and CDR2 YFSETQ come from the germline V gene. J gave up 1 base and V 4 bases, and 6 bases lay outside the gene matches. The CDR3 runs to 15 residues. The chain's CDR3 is CASSSWTGRNTEAFF. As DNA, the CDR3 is TGCGCCAGCAGCAGTTGGACAGGGAGGAACACTGAAGCTTTCTTT.

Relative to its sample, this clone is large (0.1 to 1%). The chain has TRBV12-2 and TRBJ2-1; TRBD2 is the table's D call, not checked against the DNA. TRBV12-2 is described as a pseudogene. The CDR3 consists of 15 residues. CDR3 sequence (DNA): TGTGCAAGTCGCTTAGCGTCTAGCGAACCGAATGAGCAGTTCTTC. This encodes CASRLASSEPNEQFF.

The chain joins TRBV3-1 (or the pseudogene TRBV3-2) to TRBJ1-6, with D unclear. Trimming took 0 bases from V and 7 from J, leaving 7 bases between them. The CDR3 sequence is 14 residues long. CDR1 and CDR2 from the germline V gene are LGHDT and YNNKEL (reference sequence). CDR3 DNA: TGTGCCAGCAGCCAAGACACAGTGAATTCACCCCTCCACTTT. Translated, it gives CASSQDTVNSPLHF.

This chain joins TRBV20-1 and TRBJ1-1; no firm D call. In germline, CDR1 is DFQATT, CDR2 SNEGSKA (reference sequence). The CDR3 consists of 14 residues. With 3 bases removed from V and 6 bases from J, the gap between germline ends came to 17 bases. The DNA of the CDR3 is TGCAGTGCTAGTCTTCCAGGACGAAACTCTGAAGCTTTCTTT. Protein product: CSASLPGRNSEAFF.

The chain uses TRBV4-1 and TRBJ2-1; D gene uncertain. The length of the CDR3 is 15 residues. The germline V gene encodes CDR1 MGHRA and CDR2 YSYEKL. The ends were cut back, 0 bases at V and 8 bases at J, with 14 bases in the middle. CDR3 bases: TGCGCCAGCAGCCAAGAGGGTCTGATGGGCTATGAGCAGTTCTTC. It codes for CASSQEGLMGYEQFF.

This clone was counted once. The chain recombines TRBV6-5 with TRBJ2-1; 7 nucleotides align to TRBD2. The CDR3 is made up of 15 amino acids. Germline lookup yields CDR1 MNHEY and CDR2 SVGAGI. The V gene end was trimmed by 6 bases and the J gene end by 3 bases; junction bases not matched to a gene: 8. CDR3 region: CASRLRTSLYNEQFF. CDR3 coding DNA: TGTGCCAGCAGACTTCGGACTAGTCTCTACAATGAGCAGTTCTTC.

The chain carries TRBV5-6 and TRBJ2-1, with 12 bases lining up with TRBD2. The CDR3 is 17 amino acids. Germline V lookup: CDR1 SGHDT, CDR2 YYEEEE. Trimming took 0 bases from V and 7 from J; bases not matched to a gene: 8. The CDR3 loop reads CASSLGVTSGSLNEQFF. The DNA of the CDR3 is TGTGCCAGCAGCTTGGGGGTGACTAGCGGGAGTCTAAATGAGCAGTTCTTC.

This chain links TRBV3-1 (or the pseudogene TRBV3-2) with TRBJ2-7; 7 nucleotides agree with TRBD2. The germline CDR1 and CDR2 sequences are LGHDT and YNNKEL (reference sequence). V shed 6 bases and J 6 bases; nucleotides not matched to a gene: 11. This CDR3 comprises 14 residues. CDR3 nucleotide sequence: TGTGCCAGCAGTCGCCTGGGAGGGCTGGGCGAGCAGTACTTC. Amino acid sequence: CASSRLGGLGEQYF.

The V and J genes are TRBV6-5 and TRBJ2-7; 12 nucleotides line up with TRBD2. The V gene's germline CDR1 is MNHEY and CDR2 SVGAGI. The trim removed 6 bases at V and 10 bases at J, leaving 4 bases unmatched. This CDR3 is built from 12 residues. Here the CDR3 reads CASRGLAGPQYF. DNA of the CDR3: TGTGCCAGCAGAGGACTAGCGGGGCCTCAGTACTTC.

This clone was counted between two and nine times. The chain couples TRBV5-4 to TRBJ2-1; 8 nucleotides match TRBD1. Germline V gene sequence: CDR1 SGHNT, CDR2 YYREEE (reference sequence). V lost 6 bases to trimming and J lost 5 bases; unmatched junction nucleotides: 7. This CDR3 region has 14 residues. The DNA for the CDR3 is TGTGCCAGCATCCCGAAGGACAGGGACAATGAGCAGTTCTTC. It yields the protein CASIPKDRDNEQFF. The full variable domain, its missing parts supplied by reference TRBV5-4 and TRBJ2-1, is ETGVTQSPTHLIKTRGQQVTLRCSSQSGHNTVSWYQQALGQGPQFIFQYYREEENGRGNFPPRFSGLQFPNYSSELNVNALELDDSALYLCASIPKDRDNEQFFGPGTRLTVL.

This chain's CDR3 is CASSPLTGRSYEQYF. CDR3 nucleotides: TGTGCCAGCAGCCCTCTGACGGGCCGCTCCTACGAGCAGTACTTC. The chain joins TRBV7-2 to TRBJ2-7; unclear D gene. Germline CDR1 is SGHTA and CDR2 is FQGNSA. Trimming shortened V by 5 bases and J by 0 bases, and 14 bases separated the two germline ends. This CDR3 has 15 residues. Full variable domain (rest looked up from reference TRBV7-2 and TRBJ2-7): GAGVSQSPSNKVTEKGKDVELRCDPISGHTALYWYRQSLGQGLEFLIYFQGNSAPDKSGLPSDRFSAERTGGSVSTLTIQRTQQEDSAVYLCASSPLTGRSYEQYFGPGTRLTVT.

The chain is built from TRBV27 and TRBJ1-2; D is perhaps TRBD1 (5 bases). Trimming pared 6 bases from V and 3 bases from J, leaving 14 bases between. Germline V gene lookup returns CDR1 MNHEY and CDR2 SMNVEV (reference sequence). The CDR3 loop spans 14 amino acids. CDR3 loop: CASRPTEPDYGYTF. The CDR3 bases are TGTGCCAGCAGACCGACAGAGCCGGACTATGGCTACACCTTC.

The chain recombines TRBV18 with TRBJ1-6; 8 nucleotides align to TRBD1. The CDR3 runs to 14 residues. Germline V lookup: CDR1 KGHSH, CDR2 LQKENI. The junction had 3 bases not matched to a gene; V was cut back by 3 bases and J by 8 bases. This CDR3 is CASSPLQGDSPLHF. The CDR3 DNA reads TGTGCCAGCTCACCCCTACAGGGGGATTCACCCCTCCACTTT.

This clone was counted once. The CDR3 here is CASSTRDSAEAFF. The DNA for the CDR3 is TGTGCCAGCTCAACCCGGGACAGCGCTGAAGCTTTCTTT. The chain combines TRBV18 with TRBJ1-1; 7 nucleotides align to TRBD1. Losses at the gene ends were 5 bases for V and 6 bases for J; bases not matched to a gene: 6. CDR1 is KGHSH, CDR2 LQKENI, per germline. This CDR3 comprises 13 residues. The whole variable domain, remainder taken from reference TRBV18 and TRBJ1-1, is NAGVMQNPRHLVRRRGQEARLRCSPMKGHSHVYWYRQLPEEGLKFMVYLQKENIIDESGMPKERFSAEFPKEGPSILRIQQVVRGDSAAYFCASSTRDSAEAFFGQGTRLTVV.

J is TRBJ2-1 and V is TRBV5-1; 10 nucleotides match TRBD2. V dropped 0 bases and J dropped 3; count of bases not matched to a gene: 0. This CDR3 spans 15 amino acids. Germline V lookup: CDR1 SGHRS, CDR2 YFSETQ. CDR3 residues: CASSLGTSGYNEQFF. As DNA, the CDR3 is TGCGCCAGCAGCTTGGGGACTAGCGGCTACAATGAGCAGTTCTTC.

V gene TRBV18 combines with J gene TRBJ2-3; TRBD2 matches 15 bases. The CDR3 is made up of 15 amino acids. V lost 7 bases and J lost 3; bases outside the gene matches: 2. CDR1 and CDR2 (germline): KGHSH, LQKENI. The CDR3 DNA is TGTGCCAGCTTGGGACTAGCGGGAGGAACAGATACGCAGTATTTT. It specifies CASLGLAGGTDTQYF.

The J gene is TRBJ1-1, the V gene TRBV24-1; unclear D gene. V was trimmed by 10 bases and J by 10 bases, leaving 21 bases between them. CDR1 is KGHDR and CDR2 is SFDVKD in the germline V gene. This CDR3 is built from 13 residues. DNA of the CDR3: TGTGCCACTCCGGGCCCCCCTCAAAGAAGAGCTTTCTTT. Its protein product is CATPGPPQRRAFF.

CDR3 in DNA: TGTGCCACCAGTATCCCGACTATTCAAGATACGCAGTATTTT. Its protein product is CATSIPTIQDTQYF. The chain combines TRBV24-1 with TRBJ2-3, with a possible D match to TRBD2 (5 bases). CDR3 length: 14 residues. In germline, CDR1 is KGHDR, CDR2 SFDVKD. Deletions cut 6 bases from V and 5 bases from J, with 14 bases between.

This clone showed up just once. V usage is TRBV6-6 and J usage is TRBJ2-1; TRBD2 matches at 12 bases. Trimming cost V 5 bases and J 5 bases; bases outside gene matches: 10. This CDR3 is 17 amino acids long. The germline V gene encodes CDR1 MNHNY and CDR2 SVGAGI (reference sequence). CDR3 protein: CASSPRLRLAGDNEQFF. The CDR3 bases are TGTGCCAGCAGTCCCCGACTCCGACTAGCGGGGGACAATGAGCAGTTCTTC.

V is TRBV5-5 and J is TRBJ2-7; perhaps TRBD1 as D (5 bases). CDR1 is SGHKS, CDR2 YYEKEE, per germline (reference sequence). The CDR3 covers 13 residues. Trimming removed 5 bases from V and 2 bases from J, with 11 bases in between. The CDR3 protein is CASSSQETYEQYF. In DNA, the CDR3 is TGTGCCAGCAGTTCACAGGAAACCTACGAGCAGTACTTC.